These T cell receptor beta chains were read from a single sample in a study of cytomegalovirus exposure and HLA in healthy donors. TCRdb's table, derived via immunoSEQ multiplex PCR, lists solely in-frame clones and lacks some. This sample contains just under 60,000 clones. The specimen sequenced was PBMCs. The receptor set was obtained from a male donor in good health and CMV-seronegative. Each CDR3 is given with its conserved first and last residue. Each record gives: V gene, D gene, J gene, CDR3 DNA, CDR3 protein. D genes are given only for firm matches.

>TRBV10-2|TRBD1|TRBJ2-7
TGCGCCAGCAGTGAGTCTTGGGACAGGGACCACGAGCAGTACTTC
CASSESWDRDHEQYF
>TRBV6-5|NA|TRBJ2-7
TGTGCCAGCAGTTACTCGAATCCCACTTACGAGCAGTACTTC
CASSYSNPTYEQYF
>TRBV6-6|NA|TRBJ1-2
TGTGCCAGCACCAACGGTTGGGGGGACTATGGCTACACCTTC
CASTNGWGDYGYTF
>TRBV19|TRBD2|TRBJ2-1
TGTGCCAGTAGCCCCGCAGCGGGAGGCTCCGACAATGAGCAGTTCTTC
CASSPAAGGSDNEQFF
>TRBV7-3|NA|TRBJ1-1
TGTGCCAGCAGCGCCACGGGACAGAACACTGAAGCTTTCTTT
CASSATGQNTEAFF
>TRBV13|NA|TRBJ1-1
TGTGCCAGCAGCCTCTCAGAGGGAGCTTTCTTT
CASSLSEGAFF
>TRBV7-2|TRBD1|TRBJ1-2
TGTGCCAGCAGCCTCGGGACAGACCATGGCTACACCTTC
CASSLGTDHGYTF
>TRBV27|NA|TRBJ2-7
TGTGCCAGCAGGGGGGGGGCGCATTTCGAGCAGTACTTC
CASRGGAHFEQYF
>TRBV29-1|NA|TRBJ2-1
TGCAGCGTTCCCAGCTCCTACAATGAGCAGTTCTTC
CSVPSSYNEQFF
>TRBV14|NA|TRBJ1-1
TGTGCCAGCAGTATTCCGACAGGCCGAAGTGTTTTCTTT
CASSIPTGRSVFF
>TRBV28|TRBD1|TRBJ1-2
TGTGCCAGCAGCCCCGGGACAGGGGACAGACGCTACACCTTC
CASSPGTGDRRYTF
>TRBV19|TRBD2|TRBJ2-1
TGTGCCACCGCCGGGACTAGCGGAGTTCTCTCCTACAATGAGCAGTTCTTC
CATAGTSGVLSYNEQFF
>TRBV6-5|TRBD1|TRBJ2-7
TGTGCCAGCAGTTACTCATTACCGGGACAGGGCTACGAGCAGTACTTC
CASSYSLPGQGYEQYF
>TRBV28|TRBD1|TRBJ1-2
TGTGCCAGCAAACCCGCAGGGGGATATTATGGCTACACCTTC
CASKPAGGYYGYTF